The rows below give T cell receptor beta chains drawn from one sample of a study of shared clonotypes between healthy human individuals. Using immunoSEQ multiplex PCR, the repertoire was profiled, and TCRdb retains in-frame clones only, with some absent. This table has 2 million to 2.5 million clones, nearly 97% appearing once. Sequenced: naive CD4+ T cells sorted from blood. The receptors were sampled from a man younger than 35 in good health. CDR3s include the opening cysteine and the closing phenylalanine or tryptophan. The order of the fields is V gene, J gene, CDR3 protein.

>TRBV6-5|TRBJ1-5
CASSYRAADNQPQHF
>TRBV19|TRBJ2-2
CASSTLAGPGTGELFF
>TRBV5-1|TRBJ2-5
CASSLVAGGEETQYF
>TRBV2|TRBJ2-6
CASGQGSSGANVLTF
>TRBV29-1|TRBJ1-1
CSVEDRKIYQGSNTEAFF
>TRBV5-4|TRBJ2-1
CASTIGTSGTNEQFF
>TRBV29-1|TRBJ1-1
CSVALGAGTEAFF
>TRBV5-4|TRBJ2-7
CASSLRTSGPLDEQYF
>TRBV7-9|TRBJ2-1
CASSHRGGKSYNEQFF
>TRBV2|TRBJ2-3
CASRASSGTSTDTQYF
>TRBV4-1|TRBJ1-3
CASSPLTGDLDGNTIYF